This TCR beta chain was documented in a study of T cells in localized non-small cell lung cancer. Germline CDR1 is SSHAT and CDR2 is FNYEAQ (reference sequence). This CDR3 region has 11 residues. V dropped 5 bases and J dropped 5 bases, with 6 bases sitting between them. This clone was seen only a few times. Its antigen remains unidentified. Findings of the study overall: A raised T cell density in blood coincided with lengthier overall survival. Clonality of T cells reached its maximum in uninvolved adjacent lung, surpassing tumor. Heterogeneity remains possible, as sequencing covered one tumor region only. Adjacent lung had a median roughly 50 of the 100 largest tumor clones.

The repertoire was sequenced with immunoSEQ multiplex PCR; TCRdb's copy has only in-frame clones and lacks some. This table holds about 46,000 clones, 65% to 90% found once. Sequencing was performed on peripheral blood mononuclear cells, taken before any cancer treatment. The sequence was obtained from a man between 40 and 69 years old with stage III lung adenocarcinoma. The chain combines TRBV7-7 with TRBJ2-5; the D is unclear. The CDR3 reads CASSAAETQYF. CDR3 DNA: TGTGCCAGCAGCGCGGCCGAGACCCAGTACTTC.